This TCR beta chain was sequenced during a study of T-cell reconstitution after alpha-beta-depleted transplantation in children. Whole-study findings and limits: At the one-year point after transplant, T-cell counts and TCRbeta diversity were found to come mostly from T cells that had been newly produced.

CDR3 length: 16 residues. Per the germline V gene, CDR1 is MNHNS and CDR2 is SASEGT. Trimming pared 8 bases from V and 1 base from J, leaving 17 bases between. Worth noting for this clonotype: Its antigen is unknown.

TCRbeta library construction was performed incorporating unique molecular identifiers. TCRdb reanalysed the PCR reads using MiXCR and keeps one entry per CDR3 protein. Seen here are fewer than 500,000 distinct CDR3 sequences, approximately 42% observed once, and the top ten hold 27%. The chain has TRBV6-1 and TRBJ2-2, with D possibly TRBD2 on 6 matching bases. The clonotype originates from a girl aged 2-10 years with aplastic anemia, due to receive a stem cell transplant. The source was PBMCs, collected before TCRalphabeta/CD19-depleted stem cell transplant. The CDR3 region has the DNA TGTGCCAGCCCTCCGGCTGGGCGGGAGAACACCGGGGAGCTGTTTTTT. Amino acids: CASPPAGRENTGELFF.